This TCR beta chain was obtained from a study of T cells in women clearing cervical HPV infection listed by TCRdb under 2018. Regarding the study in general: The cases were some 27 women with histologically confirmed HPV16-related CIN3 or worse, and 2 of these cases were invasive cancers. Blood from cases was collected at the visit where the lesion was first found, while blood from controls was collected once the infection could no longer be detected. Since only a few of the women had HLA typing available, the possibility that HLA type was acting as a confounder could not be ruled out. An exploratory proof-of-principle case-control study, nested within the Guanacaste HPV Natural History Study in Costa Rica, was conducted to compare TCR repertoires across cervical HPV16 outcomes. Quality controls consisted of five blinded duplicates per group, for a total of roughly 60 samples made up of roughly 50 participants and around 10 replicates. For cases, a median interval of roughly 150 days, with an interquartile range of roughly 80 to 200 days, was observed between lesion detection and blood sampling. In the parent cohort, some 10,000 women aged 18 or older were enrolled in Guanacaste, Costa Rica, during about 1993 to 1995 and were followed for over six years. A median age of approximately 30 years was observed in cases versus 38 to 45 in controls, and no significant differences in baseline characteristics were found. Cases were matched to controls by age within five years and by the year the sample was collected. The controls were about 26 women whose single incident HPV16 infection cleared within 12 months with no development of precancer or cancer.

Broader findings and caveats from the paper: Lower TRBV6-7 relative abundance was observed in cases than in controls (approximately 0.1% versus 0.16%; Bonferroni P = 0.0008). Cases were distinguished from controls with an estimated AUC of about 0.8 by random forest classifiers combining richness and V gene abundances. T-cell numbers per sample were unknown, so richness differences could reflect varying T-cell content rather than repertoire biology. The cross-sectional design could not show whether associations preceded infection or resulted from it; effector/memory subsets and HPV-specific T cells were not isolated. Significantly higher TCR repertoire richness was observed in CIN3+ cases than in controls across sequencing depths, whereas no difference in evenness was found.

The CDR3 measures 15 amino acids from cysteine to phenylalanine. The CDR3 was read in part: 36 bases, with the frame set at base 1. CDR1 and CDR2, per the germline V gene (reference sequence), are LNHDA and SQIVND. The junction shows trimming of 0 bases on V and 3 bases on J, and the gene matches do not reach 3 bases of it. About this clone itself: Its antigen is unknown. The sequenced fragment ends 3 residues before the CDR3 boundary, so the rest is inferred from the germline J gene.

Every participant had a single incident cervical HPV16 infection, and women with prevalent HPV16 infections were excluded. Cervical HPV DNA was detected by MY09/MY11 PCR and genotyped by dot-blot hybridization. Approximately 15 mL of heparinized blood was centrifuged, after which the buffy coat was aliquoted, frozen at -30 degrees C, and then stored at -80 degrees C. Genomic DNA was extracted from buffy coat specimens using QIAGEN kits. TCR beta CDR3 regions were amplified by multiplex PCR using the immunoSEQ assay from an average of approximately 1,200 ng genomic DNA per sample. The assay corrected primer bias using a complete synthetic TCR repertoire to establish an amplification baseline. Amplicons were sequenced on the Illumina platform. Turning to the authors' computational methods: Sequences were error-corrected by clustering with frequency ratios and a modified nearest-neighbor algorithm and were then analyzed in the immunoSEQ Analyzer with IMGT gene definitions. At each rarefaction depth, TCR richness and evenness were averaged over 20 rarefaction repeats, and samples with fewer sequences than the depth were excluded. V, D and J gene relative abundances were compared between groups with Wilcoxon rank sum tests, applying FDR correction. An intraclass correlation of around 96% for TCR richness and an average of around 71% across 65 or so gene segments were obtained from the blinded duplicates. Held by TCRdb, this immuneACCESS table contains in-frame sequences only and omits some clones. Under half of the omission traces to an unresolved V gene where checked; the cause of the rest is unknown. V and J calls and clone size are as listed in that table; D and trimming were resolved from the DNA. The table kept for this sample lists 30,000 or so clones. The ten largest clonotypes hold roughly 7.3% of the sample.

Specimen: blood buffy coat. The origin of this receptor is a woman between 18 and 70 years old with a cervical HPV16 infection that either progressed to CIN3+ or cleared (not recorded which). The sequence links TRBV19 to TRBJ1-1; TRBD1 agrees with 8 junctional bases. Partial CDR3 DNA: TGTGCCAGTAGTATAGATCCACAGGGGGACACTGAA. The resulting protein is CASSIDPQGDTE. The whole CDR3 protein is CASSIDPQGDTEAFF.